Listed below are T cell receptor beta chains from one sample, sequenced in a study of radiation and T cells in renal cell carcinoma. Some clones are missing from TCRdb's copy, which holds only in-frame ones; the method was immunoSEQ multiplex PCR. Among over 85,000 clones listed, 85% were seen once. Sequencing was performed on blood, taken from a patient whose treatment included radiotherapy and nephrectomy. The source of these receptors is a man aged 45-65 years with renal cell carcinoma. CDR3s include the opening cysteine and the closing phenylalanine or tryptophan. The D gene is left open where the match is weak. Where a row states a size, it is once, few, many or the class of an expanded clone; other rows omit it.

-	TRBV11-2	TRBJ1-1	few	CASSLQVDTEAFF	TGTGCCAGCAGCTTACAGGTGGACACTGAAGCTTTCTTT
TRBD1	TRBV2	TRBJ2-2	-	CASRHRGETGELFF	TGTGCCAGCAGGCACAGGGGGGAAACCGGGGAGCTGTTTTTT
-	TRBV9	TRBJ2-4	-	CASSVSGKGGAKNIQYF	TGTGCCAGCAGCGTAAGCGGGAAAGGGGGAGCCAAAAACATTCAGTACTTC
TRBD1	TRBV7-2	TRBJ1-3	-	CASRGTGRISGNTIYF	TGTGCCAGCAGAGGGACAGGGAGAATATCTGGAAACACCATATATTTT
-	TRBV4-2	TRBJ2-2	few	CASSRGPEENTGELFF	TGTGCCAGCAGCCGGGGACCGGAAGAGAACACCGGGGAGCTGTTTTTT
-	TRBV30	TRBJ2-2	-	CAWSSIRAGELFF	TGTGCCTGGAGCTCTATCAGGGCCGGGGAGCTGTTTTTT
-	TRBV2	TRBJ1-2	-	CASRPGRVYGYTF	TGTGCCAGCCGGCCCGGCAGGGTTTATGGCTACACCTTC
TRBD2	TRBV5-1	TRBJ2-1	-	CASSLDGTSGSNEQFF	TGCGCCAGCAGCTTGGACGGGACTAGCGGGAGTAATGAGCAGTTCTTC
TRBD2	TRBV27	TRBJ2-1	once	CASSILGASGYNEQFF	TGTGCCAGCAGTATTCTAGGGGCTAGCGGTTACAATGAGCAGTTCTTC
TRBD1	TRBV7-8	TRBJ2-1	-	CASSLVGTGSYNEQFF	TGTGCCAGCAGCTTAGTCGGGACAGGGTCCTACAATGAGCAGTTCTTC
TRBD2	TRBV29-1	TRBJ2-5	-	CSVAGQRLAGIRQETQYF	TGCAGCGTAGCTGGACAGAGACTAGCGGGGATCCGTCAAGAGACCCAGTACTTC
-	TRBV6-5	TRBJ1-2	-	CASSYRTENYGYTF	TGTGCCAGCAGTTACAGGACGGAGAACTATGGCTACACCTTC
-	TRBV18	TRBJ1-1	-	CASSPPDRGVGTEAFF	TGTGCCAGCTCACCCCCGGATAGGGGGGTGGGGACTGAAGCTTTCTTT
-	TRBV7-9	TRBJ1-4	-	CASSLQGTNEKLFF	TGTGCCAGCAGCTTACAGGGCACTAATGAAAAACTGTTTTTT
-	TRBV19	TRBJ2-7	few	CASSIVAHRGSEQYF	TGTGCCAGTAGTATAGTTGCACATAGAGGCTCCGAGCAGTACTTC
TRBD1	TRBV18	TRBJ2-7	-	CASSPRDRAYEQYF	TGTGCCAGCTCACCTCGGGACAGGGCCTACGAGCAGTACTTC
-	TRBV2	TRBJ1-1	few	CASSYPDEAFF	TGTGCCAGCAGTTACCCAGATGAAGCTTTCTTT
-	TRBV23-1	TRBJ2-7	once	CASSQSCETKRYEQYF	TGCGCCAGCAGTCAATCGTGCGAAACCAAGAGGTACGAGCAGTACTTC
-	TRBV5-1	TRBJ2-1	-	CASSSFGTSYNEQFF	TGCGCCAGCAGCTCGTTCGGAACTTCCTACAATGAGCAGTTCTTC
TRBD1	TRBV19	TRBJ1-2	-	CASSNGQGFYGYTF	TGTGCCAGTAGTAACGGACAGGGCTTCTATGGCTACACCTTC
-	TRBV5-4	TRBJ1-2	-	CASSLTAYGYTF	TGTGCCAGCAGCTTGACAGCCTATGGCTACACCTTC
-	TRBV6-5	TRBJ1-1	few	CASSYLGREAFF	TGTGCCAGCAGTTACTTGGGGAGGGAAGCTTTCTTT
-	TRBV6-5	TRBJ2-3	once	CASSYLRNTDTQYF	TGTGCCAGCAGTTACTTGCGGAACACAGATACGCAGTATTTT
-	TRBV19	TRBJ2-7	-	CASSEVAGFHYEQYF	TGTGCCAGTAGTGAGGTTGCGGGTTTCCACTACGAGCAGTACTTC
-	TRBV5-5	TRBJ1-2	-	CASSLDLNRDYGYTF	TGTGCCAGCAGCCTGGACCTAAACAGGGACTATGGCTACACCTTC
TRBD1	TRBV30	TRBJ1-1	few	CAWTPGETGGFRGTEAFF	TGTGCCTGGACCCCAGGGGAGACAGGGGGATTCAGGGGTACTGAAGCTTTCTTT
TRBD1	TRBV5-1	TRBJ2-1	-	CASSLFRSRGLYNEQFF	TGCGCCAGCAGCTTGTTTCGGTCGAGGGGGCTATACAATGAGCAGTTCTTC
-	TRBV5-1	TRBJ2-7	-	CASSLGQAGGEQYF	TGCGCCAGCAGCCTCGGACAGGCTGGGGGGGAGCAGTACTTC
-	TRBV11-3	TRBJ2-2	-	CASSLDSNTGELFF	TGTGCCAGCAGCTTGGACAGCAACACCGGGGAGCTGTTTTTT
TRBD1	TRBV5-1	TRBJ1-3	-	CASSEPGGSGNTIYF	TGCGCCAGCTCGGAGCCAGGGGGCTCTGGAAACACCATATATTTT
-	TRBV29-1	TRBJ2-5	-	CSVGGPQETQYF	TGCAGCGTTGGGGGACCCCAAGAGACCCAGTACTTC
-	TRBV27	TRBJ2-7	-	CASSLQGNYEQYF	TGTGCCAGCAGTCTCCAGGGGAATTACGAGCAGTACTTC
-	TRBV2	TRBJ1-4	-	CASSVLLGKGEKLFF	TGTGCCAGCAGTGTTCTATTGGGGAAGGGGGAAAAACTGTTTTTT
TRBD2	TRBV7-8	TRBJ2-5	-	CASSLVVLAEETQYF	TGTGCCAGCAGCTTAGTGGTTCTAGCGGAAGAGACCCAGTACTTC
-	TRBV9	TRBJ1-2	once	CASSAARGRDYGYTF	TGTGCCAGCAGCGCCGCCCGGGGGCGCGACTATGGCTACACCTTC
-	TRBV4-2	TRBJ1-2	-	CASSQEEVRTNYGYTF	TGTGCCAGCAGCCAAGAGGAGGTCAGAACTAACTATGGCTACACCTTC
-	TRBV7-9	TRBJ2-7	-	CASSLGAYEQYF	TGTGCCAGCAGCTTAGGTGCGTACGAGCAGTACTTC
-	TRBV7-2	TRBJ1-1	-	CASSTYGGATTF	TGTGCCAGCAGCACATATGGGGGGGCGACAACATTT
-	TRBV19	TRBJ2-1	once	CASRMGGGSLSSYNEQFF	TGTGCCAGTAGGATGGGGGGCGGCAGCCTTAGCTCCTACAATGAGCAGTTCTTC
-	TRBV28	TRBJ1-5	-	CASSNDRNSNQPQHF	TGTGCCAGCAGCAACGACAGGAATAGCAATCAGCCCCAGCATTTT
-	TRBV11-2	TRBJ1-2	-	CASSLGVGQGVYRGYTF	TGTGCCAGCAGCTTAGGGGTGGGGCAGGGTGTCTACCGTGGCTACACCTTC
-	TRBV19	TRBJ1-3	-	CASSTDETGNTIYF	TGTGCCAGTAGTACCGACGAGACTGGAAACACCATATATTTT
TRBD1	TRBV28	TRBJ2-7	-	CASTPGQSYEQYF	TGTGCCAGCACACCGGGACAGTCCTACGAGCAGTACTTC
-	TRBV29-1	TRBJ2-1	-	CSVDVLDEQFF	TGCAGCGTTGACGTGCTGGATGAGCAGTTCTTC
-	TRBV9	TRBJ1-1	-	CASSVELNTEAFF	TGTGCCAGCAGCGTAGAACTGAACACTGAAGCTTTCTTT
-	TRBV30	TRBJ1-5	-	CAWGREGGNQPQHF	TGTGCCTGGGGGCGCGAGGGTGGGAATCAGCCCCAGCATTTT
-	TRBV9	TRBJ2-5	-	CASSLSAIRTRGETQYF	TGTGCCAGCAGCTTATCGGCTATAAGGACTAGGGGGGAGACCCAGTACTTC
-	TRBV19	TRBJ2-5	-	CASFFPRATHTQETQYF	TGTGCCAGCTTCTTTCCGCGGGCCACCCACACCCAAGAGACCCAGTACTTC
-	TRBV7-9	TRBJ2-7	-	CASSSSTGSLYF	TGTGCCAGCAGCTCAAGTACCGGGAGCCTGTACTTC
TRBD2	TRBV7-8	TRBJ2-5	-	CASSLAGLAGVQETQYF	TGTGCCAGCAGCTTAGCCGGGCTAGCGGGGGTGCAAGAGACCCAGTACTTC
-	TRBV7-9	TRBJ2-2	-	CAFHGAGLNTGELFF	TGTGCCTTTCACGGGGCGGGGCTTAACACCGGGGAGCTGTTTTTT
TRBD2	TRBV2	TRBJ2-3	-	CASSEPAGNTDTQYF	TGTGCCAGCAGTGAACCAGCGGGGAACACAGATACGCAGTATTTT
-	TRBV7-3	TRBJ2-1	-	CASSLTGLAGNEQFF	TGTGCCAGCAGCTTAACGGGGCTAGCAGGCAATGAGCAGTTCTTC
TRBD2	TRBV5-4	TRBJ2-7	-	CASSLAGGRREQYF	TGTGCCAGCAGCTTGGCGGGGGGTCGGCGCGAGCAGTACTTC
-	TRBV7-2	TRBJ1-2	-	CASSLRPTAPGYGYTF	TGTGCCAGCAGCCTGCGTCCGACAGCCCCTGGGTATGGCTACACCTTC